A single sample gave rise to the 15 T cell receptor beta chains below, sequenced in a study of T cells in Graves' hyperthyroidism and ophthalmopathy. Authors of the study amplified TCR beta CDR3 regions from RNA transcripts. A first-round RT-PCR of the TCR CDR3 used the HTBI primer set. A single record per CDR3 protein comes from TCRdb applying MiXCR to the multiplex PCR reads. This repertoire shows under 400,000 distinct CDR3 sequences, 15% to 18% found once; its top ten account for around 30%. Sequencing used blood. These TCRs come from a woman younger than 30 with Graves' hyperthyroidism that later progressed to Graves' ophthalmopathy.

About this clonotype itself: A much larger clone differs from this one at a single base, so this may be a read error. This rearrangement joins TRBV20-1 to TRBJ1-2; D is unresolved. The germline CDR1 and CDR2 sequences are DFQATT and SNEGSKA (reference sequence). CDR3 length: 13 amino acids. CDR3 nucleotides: TGCAGTGCTAGAGGGAACACTAACTATGGCTTCACCTTC. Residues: CSARGNTNYGFTF.

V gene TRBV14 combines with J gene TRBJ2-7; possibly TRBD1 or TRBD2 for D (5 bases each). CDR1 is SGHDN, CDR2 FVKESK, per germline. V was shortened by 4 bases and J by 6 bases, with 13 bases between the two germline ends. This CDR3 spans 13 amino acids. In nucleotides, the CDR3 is TGTGCCAGCAGCCCCCTCGGGGCTCCCGAGCAGTACTTC. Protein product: CASSPLGAPEQYF.

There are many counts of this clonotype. In DNA, the CDR3 is TGTGCCACACGACTAGCGGGAGTTCTCAATGAGCAGTTCTTC. Its translation: CATRLAGVLNEQFF. V gene TRBV2 combines with J gene TRBJ2-1, with 12 bases matching TRBD2. Trimming removed 10 bases from V and 6 bases from J; junction bases left unmatched: 7. This CDR3 comprises 14 residues. Germline values: CDR1 SNHLY, CDR2 FYNNEI.

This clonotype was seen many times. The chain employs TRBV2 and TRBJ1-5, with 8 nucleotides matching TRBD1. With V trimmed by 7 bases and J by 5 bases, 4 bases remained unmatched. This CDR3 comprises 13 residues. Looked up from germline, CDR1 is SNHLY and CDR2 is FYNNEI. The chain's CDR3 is CASNGQGDQPQHF. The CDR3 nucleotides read TGTGCCAGCAATGGACAGGGAGATCAGCCCCAGCATTTT.

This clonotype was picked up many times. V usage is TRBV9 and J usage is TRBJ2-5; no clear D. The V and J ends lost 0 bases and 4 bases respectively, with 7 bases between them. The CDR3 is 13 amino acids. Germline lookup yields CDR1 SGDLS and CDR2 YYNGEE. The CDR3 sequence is CASSVVMGETQYF. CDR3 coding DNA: TGTGCCAGCAGCGTAGTGATGGGAGAGACCCAGTACTTC. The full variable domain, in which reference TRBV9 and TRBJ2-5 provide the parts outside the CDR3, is DSGVTQTPKHLITATGQRVTLRCSPRSGDLSVYWYQQSLDQGLQFLIQYYNGEERAKGNILERFSAQQFPDLHSELNLSSLELGDSALYFCASSVVMGETQYFGPGTRLLVL.

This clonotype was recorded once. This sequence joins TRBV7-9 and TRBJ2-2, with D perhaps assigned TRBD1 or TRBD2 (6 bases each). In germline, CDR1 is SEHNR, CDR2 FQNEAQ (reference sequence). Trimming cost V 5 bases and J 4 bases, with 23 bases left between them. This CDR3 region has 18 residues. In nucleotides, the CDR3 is TGTGCCAGCAGCCTAAGAGGGGGACTGAACCAGGGCACCGGGGAGCTGTTTTTT. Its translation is CASSLRGGLNQGTGELFF.

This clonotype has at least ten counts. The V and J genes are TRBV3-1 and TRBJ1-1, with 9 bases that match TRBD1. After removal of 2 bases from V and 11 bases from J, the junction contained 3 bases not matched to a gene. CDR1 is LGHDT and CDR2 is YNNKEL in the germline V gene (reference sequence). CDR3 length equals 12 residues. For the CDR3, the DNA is TGTGCCAGCAGCCAAACAGGGGGCAGGGCTTTCTTT. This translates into CASSQTGGRAFF.

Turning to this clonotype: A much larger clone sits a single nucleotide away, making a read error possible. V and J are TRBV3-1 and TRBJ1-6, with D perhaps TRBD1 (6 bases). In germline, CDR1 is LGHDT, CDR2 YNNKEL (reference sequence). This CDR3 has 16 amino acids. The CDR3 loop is CASGQRGGRNHSPLHF. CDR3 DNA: TGTGCCAGCGGCCAACGGGGGGGCCGAAATCATTCACCCCTCCACTTT.

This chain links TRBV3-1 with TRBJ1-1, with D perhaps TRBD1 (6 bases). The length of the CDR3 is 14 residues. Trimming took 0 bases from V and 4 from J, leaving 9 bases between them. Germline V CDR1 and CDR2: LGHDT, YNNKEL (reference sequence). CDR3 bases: TGTGCCAGCAGCCAAGAAGGGGGGGGCACTGAAGCTTTCTTT. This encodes CASSQEGGGTEAFF.

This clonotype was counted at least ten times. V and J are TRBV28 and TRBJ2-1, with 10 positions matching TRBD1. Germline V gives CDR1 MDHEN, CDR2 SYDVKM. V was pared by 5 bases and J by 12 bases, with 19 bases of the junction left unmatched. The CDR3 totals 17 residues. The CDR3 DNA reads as TGTGCCAGCAGTCCCCCCGCGCCGGGACAGGGGCCCCACTGGCAGTTCTTC. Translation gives CASSPPAPGQGPHWQFF.

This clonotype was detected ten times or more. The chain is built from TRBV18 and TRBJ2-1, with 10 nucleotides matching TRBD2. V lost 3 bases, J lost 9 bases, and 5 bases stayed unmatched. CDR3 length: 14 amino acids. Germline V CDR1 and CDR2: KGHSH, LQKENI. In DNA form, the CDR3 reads TGTGCCAGCTCACCCGGACTAGCGGTAGGTGAGCAGTTCTTC. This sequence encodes CASSPGLAVGEQFF.

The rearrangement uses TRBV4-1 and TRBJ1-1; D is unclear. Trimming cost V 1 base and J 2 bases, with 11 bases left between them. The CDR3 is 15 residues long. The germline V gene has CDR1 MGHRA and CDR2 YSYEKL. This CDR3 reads CASSQVGRRNTEAFF. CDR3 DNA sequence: TGCGCCAGCAGCCAAGTAGGCAGGCGAAACACTGAAGCTTTCTTT.

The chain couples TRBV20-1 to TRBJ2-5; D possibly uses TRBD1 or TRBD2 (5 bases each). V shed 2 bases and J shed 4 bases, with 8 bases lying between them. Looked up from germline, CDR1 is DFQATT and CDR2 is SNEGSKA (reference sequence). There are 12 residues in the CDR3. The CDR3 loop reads CSARRGRETQYF. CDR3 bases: TGCAGTGCTAGAAGGGGACGAGAGACCCAGTACTTC.

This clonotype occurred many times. The CDR3 DNA sequence: TGTGCCAGCAGCCTTGACAGACAAGGCACAGATACGCAGTATTTT. It is translated as CASSLDRQGTDTQYF. The chain employs TRBV7-8 and TRBJ2-3; the D gene is possibly TRBD1 (5 bases). The V gene lost 5 bases and the J gene lost 1 base, with 13 bases spanning the gap. The CDR3 has 15 amino acids. CDR1 SGHVS and CDR2 FQNEAQ come from the germline V gene.

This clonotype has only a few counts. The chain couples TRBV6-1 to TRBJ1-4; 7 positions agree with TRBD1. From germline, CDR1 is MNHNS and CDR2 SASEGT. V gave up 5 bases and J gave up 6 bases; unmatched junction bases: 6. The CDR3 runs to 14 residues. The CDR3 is CASSSRQGYEKLFF. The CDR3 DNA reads TGTGCCAGCAGTTCACGACAGGGCTATGAAAAACTGTTTTTT.